Sequencing of this T cell receptor beta chain was carried out in a study of T cell responses to AZD1222 COVID-19 vaccine. Germline V gene data show CDR1 as SQVTM and CDR2 as ANQGSEA. Between the trimmed V and J ends, which lost 8 bases and 4 bases, there was a span of 17 bases. The CDR3 extends over 13 amino acids. This table comes from immunoSEQ multiplex PCR, and its TCRdb copy is limited to in-frame clones, with some not included. The table records some 150,000 clones, 85% to 90% of them present only once. Broader study findings: Baseline seropositivity occurred in only a handful of AZD1222 recipients. It should be noted that donors were predominantly white British and more often female, and clonal diversity was possibly underestimated.

As regards this clone: Its antigen remains unidentified.

Sample: peripheral blood, taken on day 0 of AZD1222 vaccination. The chain carries TRBV29-1 and TRBJ2-5, with D perhaps TRBD1 (7 bases). This sequence originates from an adult in good health. The DNA of the CDR3 is TGCAGCCTAGAAGTTCAGGGGGGAGAGACCCAGTACTTC. Translation gives CSLEVQGGETQYF.